This TCR beta chain is drawn from a study of PD-L1 blockade in urothelial cancer. About the study: Men with urothelial cancer arising in the bladder made up about 90% of the roughly 29 patients. Blood gave a median 141,255 T cells.

Study conclusions and caveats: Better progression-free and overall survival followed lower pretreatment blood clonality.

This clone has a handful of counts. The antigen is unknown. Each patient gave between 1 and 8 samples, pretreatment and on-treatment. Germline CDR1 and CDR2: SGHVS and FQNEAQ. V lost 1 base and J 3 bases, leaving 9 bases between the germline ends. CDR3 size: 14 residues. This table comes from immunoSEQ multiplex PCR, and its TCRdb copy is limited to in-frame clones, with some not included. The table has tens of thousands of clones, 75% to 90% seen once; the top ten hold 16%. The rearrangement links TRBV7-8 to TRBJ1-2; tentative D call: TRBD1 (5 bases). This material consisted of PBMCs, taken around atezolizumab (anti-PD-L1) treatment. The sequence was obtained from a man aged 55 to 70 with urothelial cancer. The CDR3 is CASSLVQGYYGYTF. The CDR3 DNA is TGTGCCAGCAGCTTAGTTCAGGGTTACTATGGCTACACCTTC.